The 2 T cell receptor beta chains below were found in one sample sequenced in a study of Ad26.COV2.S vaccination and SARS-CoV-2 variants. Profiling relied on immunoSEQ multiplex PCR, and the TCRdb table lists in-frame clones only, not all of them. This sample has approximately 300,000 clones, with around four fifths found just once. Indicated treatment: about 20 received Ad26.COV2.S at low or high dose, single or two shots; five or six received placebo; per-sample allocation not given. Sampling took place 63 days after the first vaccine or placebo injection. The sample consisted of peripheral blood, taken in a trial of Ad26.COV2.S vaccine versus placebo. The receptors derive from a person aged 18-65 years who received the Ad26.COV2.S COVID-19 vaccine or a placebo.

The rearrangement joins TRBV11-3 to TRBJ2-2; D is unclear. Trimming shortened V by 9 bases and J by 0 bases, and 14 bases separated the two germline ends. Germline V lookup: CDR1 SGHNT, CDR2 YENEEA. This CDR3 spans 15 amino acids. The CDR3 DNA reads as TGTGCCAGTAGAGACCCAAATTCGAACACCGGGGAGCTGTTTTTT. Its translation: CASRDPNSNTGELFF.

This clone has just a few counts. This chain links TRBV4-1 with TRBJ2-5, with 7 bases matching TRBD2. The length of the CDR3 is 14 residues. The germline V gene encodes CDR1 MGHRA and CDR2 YSYEKL. The V gene end was trimmed by 1 base and the J gene end by 5 bases; junction bases not matched to a gene: 4. The CDR3 sequence: CASSQGWRGETQYF. CDR3 sequence (DNA): TGCGCCAGCAGCCAAGGTTGGCGGGGGGAGACCCAGTACTTC.